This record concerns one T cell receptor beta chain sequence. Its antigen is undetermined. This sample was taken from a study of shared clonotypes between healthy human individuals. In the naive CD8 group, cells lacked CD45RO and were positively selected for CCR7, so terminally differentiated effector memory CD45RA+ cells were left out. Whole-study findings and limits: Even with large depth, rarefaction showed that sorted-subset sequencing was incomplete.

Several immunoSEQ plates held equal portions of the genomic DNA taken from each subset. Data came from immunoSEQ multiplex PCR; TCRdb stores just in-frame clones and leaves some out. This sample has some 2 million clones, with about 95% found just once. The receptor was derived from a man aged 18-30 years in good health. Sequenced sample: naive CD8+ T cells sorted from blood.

The CDR3 here is CASSYTDGWGTDTQYF. The CDR3 DNA sequence: TGTGCCAGCAGTTACACAGACGGGTGGGGGACAGATACGCAGTATTTT. This chain joins TRBV6-5 and TRBJ2-3, with D perhaps being TRBD1 or TRBD2 (5 bases each). Germline V gene sequence: CDR1 MNHEY, CDR2 SVGAGI. The V gene lost 2 bases and the J gene lost 3 bases, with 15 bases spanning the gap. The CDR3 runs 16 residues.